Below are 24 T cell receptor beta chains sequenced from a single sample in a study of shared clonotypes between healthy human individuals. Repertoires were generated with immunoSEQ multiplex PCR, while TCRdb's copy carries only in-frame clones and drops some. The sample shows about 2 million clones, 85% to 95% of them seen only once. The naive CD8 fraction comprised CD45RO-negative cells positively selected for CCR7 and excluded terminally differentiated effector memory CD45RA+ cells. The sample comprised naive CD8+ T cells sorted from blood. These receptors came from a young man in good health.

The CDR3 DNA follows: TGTGCCAGCAGCGCCCAGTTGACCTATCTGGAGCAGTATTTT. It codes for CASSAQLTYLEQYF. V gene TRBV5-6 combines with J gene TRBJ2-3; D gene unclear. The CDR3 covers 14 residues. V was clipped by 4 bases and J by 11 bases, with 20 bases between them. CDR1 SGHDT and CDR2 YYEEEE come from the germline V gene.

V and J are TRBV5-1 and TRBJ2-2; no firm D call. This CDR3 is 15 amino acids long. Deletions cut 4 bases from V and 4 bases from J, with 14 bases between. CDR1 SGHRS and CDR2 YFSETQ come from the germline V gene. The CDR3: CASSNGPKGTGELFF. The CDR3 coding sequence is TGCGCCAGCAGCAACGGACCTAAGGGCACCGGGGAGCTGTTTTTT.

The V call is TRBV7-8, the J call TRBJ2-2, with TRBD2 identical over 13 bases. This CDR3 region has 19 residues. V was clipped by 2 bases and J by 3 bases; unmatched bases: 9. Germline V CDR1 and CDR2: SGHVS, FQNEAQ. CDR3: CASSLSLTSGRADTGELFF. CDR3 DNA: TGTGCCAGCAGCTTATCCCTAACTAGCGGGAGGGCCGACACCGGGGAGCTGTTTTTT.

On this clone itself: The sample carries other DNA sequences with the same CDR3. The genes are TRBV5-5 and TRBJ1-1; D remains ambiguous. V was clipped by 0 bases and J by 2 bases, with 5 bases between them. This CDR3 is built from 13 residues. Germline V CDR1 and CDR2: SGHKS, YYEKEE (reference sequence). CDR3: CASSLGSNTEAFF. Here the CDR3 DNA reads TGTGCCAGCAGCTTGGGCAGTAACACTGAAGCTTTCTTT.

The genes are TRBV27 and TRBJ1-1; D gene unclear. V was trimmed by 2 bases and J by 3 bases, leaving 13 bases between them. This CDR3 spans 15 amino acids. Germline values: CDR1 MNHEY, CDR2 SMNVEV (reference sequence). DNA for the CDR3: TGTGCCAGCAGTTTAGCCGGGGTGGGAGACACTGAAGCTTTCTTT. The encoded protein is CASSLAGVGDTEAFF.

Points on this clone: This specimen includes other DNA sequences encoding the same CDR3. The chain is built from TRBV5-4 and TRBJ2-7; D gene unclear. The CDR3 is made up of 13 amino acids. The germline CDR1 and CDR2 sequences are SGHNT and YYREEE (reference sequence). V lost 2 bases to trimming and J lost 3 bases, with 9 bases between them. The CDR3 nucleotides are TGTGCCAGCAGCTTTGACTCAGGCTACGAGCAGTACTTC. It codes for CASSFDSGYEQYF.

The gene calls are TRBV11-2 and TRBJ1-3; D is unclear. Germline CDR1 SGHAT, CDR2 FQNNGV. V lost 7 bases, J lost 7 bases, and 14 bases lay in between. This CDR3 region has 13 residues. The DNA of the CDR3 is TGTGCCAGCAATGTAGCGAGAGATAACACCATATATTTT. This gives the protein CASNVARDNTIYF.

V usage is TRBV4-1 and J usage is TRBJ1-3; D may be TRBD1 (6 bases). V lost 4 bases and J lost 4, with 20 bases in between. Germline V lookup: CDR1 MGHRA, CDR2 YSYEKL. The CDR3 contains 17 residues. In nucleotides, the CDR3 is TGCGCCAGCAGCCTGGGGGGGGGCGATTCAATCGGAAACACCATATATTTT. Encoded protein: CASSLGGGDSIGNTIYF.

The chain links TRBV28 to TRBJ2-2; weak D call: TRBD2 (6 bases). The CDR3 loop spans 14 amino acids. Looked up from germline, CDR1 is MDHEN and CDR2 is SYDVKM. V was cut by 8 bases and J by 7 bases, with 17 bases left in between. CDR3 amino acids: CASSIGGVDGELFF. CDR3 in DNA: TGTGCCAGCTCCATTGGAGGGGTGGACGGGGAGCTGTTTTTT.

J is TRBJ2-1 and V is TRBV28; no firm D call. The CDR3 totals 16 residues. CDR1 MDHEN and CDR2 SYDVKM come from the germline V gene. Between the trimmed V and J ends, which lost 5 bases and 3 bases, there was a span of 17 bases. The DNA for the CDR3 is TGTGCCAGCAGTAGGCCAGCAGAGGAGAGCTACAATGAGCAGTTCTTC. Its translation: CASSRPAEESYNEQFF. Based on the CDR3 plus reference TRBV28 and TRBJ2-1, the full variable domain is DVKVTQSSRYLVKRTGEKVFLECVQDMDHENMFWYRQDPGLGLRLIYFSYDVKMKEKGDIPEGYSVSREKKERFSLILESASTNQTSMYLCASSRPAEESYNEQFFGPGTRLTVL.

This chain uses TRBV7-9 with TRBJ2-5; D might be TRBD1 (6 bases). The V end lost 4 bases, the J end lost 6 bases, and 18 bases lay between the germline ends. Germline CDR1 and CDR2: SEHNR and FQNEAQ (reference sequence). The CDR3 covers 15 residues. Here the CDR3 reads CASSSGDGLRQTQYF. Written as DNA, the CDR3 is TGTGCCAGCAGCTCAGGGGACGGTTTACGACAGACCCAGTACTTC.

This clone was observed once. This rearrangement joins TRBV5-1 to TRBJ1-5; TRBD1 matches at 7 bases. V lost 4 bases, J lost 2 bases, and 6 bases stayed unmatched. The germline CDR1 and CDR2 sequences are SGHRS and YFSETQ. The CDR3 extends over 15 amino acids. The CDR3 reads CASSEGTVGNQPQHF. CDR3 coding DNA: TGCGCCAGCAGCGAAGGGACAGTCGGCAATCAGCCCCAGCATTTT.

This chain joins TRBV9 and TRBJ2-5, with TRBD1 matching over 12 bases. The CDR3 loop spans 16 amino acids. The germline CDR1 and CDR2 sequences are SGDLS and YYNGEE. The ends lost 0 bases at V and 5 bases at J; junction bases unmatched: 5. CDR3 DNA: TGTGCCAGCAGCGTAGGTGGGACAGGGGGCTTGGAGACCCAGTACTTC. Its translation is CASSVGGTGGLETQYF.

The CDR3 coding sequence is TGTGCCAGCAGCGTTACGGGGGGCGGAGCCGGGGAGCTGTTTTTT. As protein: CASSVTGGGAGELFF. This chain links TRBV9 with TRBJ2-2, with a weak D call TRBD2 (7 bases). CDR3 size: 15 residues. The germline V and J ends were trimmed by 2 bases and 6 bases, with 14 bases remaining between them. CDR1 is SGDLS and CDR2 is YYNGEE in the germline V gene. Combining the CDR3 with reference TRBV9 and TRBJ2-2 gives the whole variable domain DSGVTQTPKHLITATGQRVTLRCSPRSGDLSVYWYQQSLDQGLQFLIQYYNGEERAKGNILERFSAQQFPDLHSELNLSSLELGDSALYFCASSVTGGGAGELFFGEGSRLTVL.

The chain employs TRBV14 and TRBJ1-2, with unresolved D. This CDR3 contains 14 residues. CDR1 and CDR2 (germline): SGHDN, FVKESK. Trimming pared 0 bases from V and 4 bases from J, leaving 9 bases between. In DNA form, the CDR3 reads TGTGCCAGCAGCCAAGATCTTTGGGGCTATGGCTACACCTTC. Translation: CASSQDLWGYGYTF.

This clone was observed a few times. V gene TRBV11-2 combines with J gene TRBJ2-2, with D possibly matching TRBD1 (6 bases). The V gene's germline CDR1 is SGHAT and CDR2 FQNNGV. Between the trimmed V and J ends, which lost 1 base and 6 bases, there was a span of 12 bases. This CDR3 has 15 amino acids. The CDR3 loop is CASSLGPQGAGELFF. DNA for the CDR3: TGTGCCAGCAGCTTAGGGCCACAGGGTGCCGGGGAGCTGTTTTTT. The full variable domain, with the rest looked up from reference TRBV11-2 and TRBJ2-2, is EAGVAQSPRYKIIEKRQSVAFWCNPISGHATLYWYQQILGQGPKLLIQFQNNGVVDDSQLPKDRFSAERLKGVDSTLKIQPAKLEDSAVYLCASSLGPQGAGELFFGEGSRLTVL.

As for this clone: Other nucleotide sequences in the sample specify the same CDR3. This sequence joins TRBV6-5 and TRBJ2-1; no definite D call. Germline assignment: CDR1 MNHEY and CDR2 SVGAGI. The CDR3 has 14 residues. V shed 6 bases and J shed 5 bases, with 14 bases lying between them. The CDR3 is CASSYPGRDNEQFF. The CDR3 DNA follows: TGTGCCAGCAGCTACCCCGGAAGGGACAATGAGCAGTTCTTC.

The rearrangement links TRBV9 to TRBJ1-2, with 8 bases matching TRBD1. The germline gives CDR1 SGDLS, CDR2 YYNGEE. V lost 4 bases and J lost 3; bases outside the gene matches: 8. The CDR3 covers 15 residues. The CDR3 loop reads CASSPTGGMYYGYTF. The CDR3 DNA follows: TGTGCCAGCAGCCCTACAGGGGGGATGTACTATGGCTACACCTTC.

The chain links TRBV7-6 to TRBJ2-1; 7 bases match TRBD2. Per the germline V gene, CDR1 is SGHVS and CDR2 is FNYEAQ. With 3 bases clipped from V and 5 bases from J, the junction kept 13 bases outside the gene matches. This CDR3 is 17 amino acids long. The CDR3 bases are TGTGCCAGCAGCTTCGGGGGGAGCGGGGAATTCAACAATGAGCAGTTCTTC. Translating gives CASSFGGSGEFNNEQFF.

CDR3 nucleotide sequence: TGTGCCAGCAGCGTAGAGGAAGACTTCGGAAACACCATATATTTT. This sequence encodes CASSVEEDFGNTIYF. This rearrangement joins TRBV9 to TRBJ1-3; D not certain. V shed 0 bases and J shed 4 bases, with 11 bases lying between them. The CDR3 spans 15 residues. In germline, CDR1 is SGDLS, CDR2 YYNGEE.

The J gene is TRBJ2-1, the V gene TRBV27, with 9 bases matching TRBD2. Trimming cost V 3 bases and J 7 bases; bases outside gene matches: 7. Germline CDR1 MNHEY, CDR2 SMNVEV (reference sequence). CDR3 length: 15 residues. CDR3 sequence (DNA): TGTGCCAGCAGTTTCACCGGGACTAGCTTGAATGAGCAGTTCTTC. Translating it yields CASSFTGTSLNEQFF.

This clone was found once. This chain links TRBV6-1 with TRBJ2-5; 8 nucleotides align to TRBD2. Germline trimming cut 4 bases from V and 1 base from J; bases unmatched to any gene: 2. Germline values: CDR1 MNHNS, CDR2 SASEGT. The CDR3 sequence is 14 residues long. For the CDR3, the DNA is TGTGCCAGCAGTGGGGGGACTAGCCAAGAGACCCAGTACTTC. Its translation: CASSGGTSQETQYF.

The chain employs TRBV4-2 and TRBJ2-1, with 11 bases that match TRBD2. Trimming took 4 bases from V and 9 from J; bases not matched to a gene: 11. The CDR3 consists of 16 residues. From germline, CDR1 is LGHNA and CDR2 YNFKEQ. The CDR3 coding sequence is TGTGCCAGCAGCCCATATTTAGCGGGGGGGCCAGCTGAGCAGTTCTTC. It is translated as CASSPYLAGGPAEQFF.

This chain links TRBV5-1 with TRBJ2-7, with 9 positions matching TRBD1. The CDR3 has 14 residues. V dropped 4 bases and J dropped 2; count of bases not matched to a gene: 4. In germline, CDR1 is SGHRS, CDR2 YFSETQ. The CDR3 DNA reads TGCGCCAGCAGCCGGGACAGGGCGCCCTACGAGCAGTACTTC. Translated, it gives CASSRDRAPYEQYF.